The 25 T cell receptor beta chains presented below share a single source sample, sequenced in a study of shared clonotypes between healthy human individuals. Sequencing used immunoSEQ multiplex PCR; TCRdb keeps in-frame clones, though not all of them. Here the sample spans about 2.4 million clones, about 92% being singletons. The sample taken for sequencing was naive CD4+ T cells sorted from blood. Subset of the sample: CD45RA+ positively selected. All receptors come from a man aged 18 to 30 in good health.

The chain couples TRBV5-7 to TRBJ1-2; possibly TRBD1 for D (6 bases). TRBV5-7 is given ORF status, its function remaining uncertain. The V end lost 3 bases, the J end lost 6 bases, and 18 bases lay between the germline ends. The CDR3 spans 15 residues. As DNA, the CDR3 is TGTGCCAGCAGCTACGCCCTCACAGGGAGTGATGGCTACACCTTC. Its protein is CASSYALTGSDGYTF.

The chain recombines TRBV11-2 with TRBJ2-3, with TRBD1 identical over 7 bases. Germline loops: CDR1 SGHAT, CDR2 FQNNGV. This CDR3 comprises 16 residues. The junction had 6 bases not matched to a gene; V was cut back by 1 base and J by 2 bases. The CDR3 DNA sequence: TGTGCCAGCAGCTTAGGAGGGGGCAAGGTCACAGATACGCAGTATTTT. Protein product: CASSLGGGKVTDTQYF.

The rearrangement links TRBV18 to TRBJ2-3; a possible D gene is TRBD2 (6 bases). The CDR3 extends over 13 amino acids. Germline V CDR1 and CDR2: KGHSH, LQKENI. V lost 5 bases and J lost 4, with 10 bases in between. Written as DNA, the CDR3 is TGTGCCAGCTCATCCGGGAGCCCAGATACGCAGTATTTT. As protein: CASSSGSPDTQYF.

The chain links TRBV7-2 to TRBJ2-3; D gene ambiguous. CDR1 is SGHTA, CDR2 FQGNSA, per germline. Trimming pared 3 bases from V and 3 bases from J, leaving 10 bases between. The CDR3 loop spans 14 amino acids. CDR3 sequence: CASSLGWRTDTQYF. The CDR3, as DNA: TGTGCCAGCAGCTTGGGTTGGAGAACAGATACGCAGTATTTT.

The rearrangement links TRBV19 to TRBJ2-7, with TRBD2 as a possible D gene (5 bases). V dropped 10 bases and J dropped 1 base, with 17 bases sitting between them. CDR1 is LNHDA and CDR2 is SQIVND in the germline V gene (reference sequence). CDR3 length: 14 amino acids. The CDR3 region is CATASRGESYEQYF. CDR3 coding DNA: TGTGCCACCGCTAGCCGGGGAGAATCCTACGAGCAGTACTTC.

V usage is TRBV5-6 and J usage is TRBJ2-5, with 13 positions matching TRBD2. J gave up 4 bases and V 4 bases, and 7 bases lay outside the gene matches. The CDR3 totals 16 residues. Per the germline V gene, CDR1 is SGHDT and CDR2 is YYEEEE. The CDR3 here is CASSRRTSGSLETQYF. The CDR3 coding sequence is TGTGCCAGCAGCCGGAGGACTAGCGGGAGCTTAGAGACCCAGTACTTC.

The J gene is TRBJ2-3, the V gene TRBV11-2, with D tentatively TRBD1 (5 bases). This CDR3 spans 14 amino acids. V gave up 0 bases and J gave up 4 bases, with 8 bases separating them. Looked up from germline, CDR1 is SGHAT and CDR2 is FQNNGV. The CDR3 DNA reads as TGTGCCAGCAGCTTAGAGTGGGGCGCAGATACGCAGTATTTT. Translating gives CASSLEWGADTQYF.

In the case of this clone: The same CDR3 arises from other DNA sequences in this sample as well. The rearrangement links TRBV28 to TRBJ2-7, with 7 positions matching TRBD1. J was trimmed by 1 base and V by 4 bases; bases with no gene match: 1. The CDR3 extends over 13 amino acids. Germline loops: CDR1 MDHEN, CDR2 SYDVKM. CDR3 nucleotides: TGTGCCAGCAGTTCACAGGGGTCCTACGAGCAGTACTTC. Encoded protein: CASSSQGSYEQYF.

V usage is TRBV19 and J usage is TRBJ1-6; a possible D gene is TRBD1 (5 bases). Trimming cost V 3 bases and J 12 bases, with 6 bases left between them. The CDR3 spans 11 residues. CDR1 LNHDA and CDR2 SQIVND come from the germline V gene (reference sequence). CDR3 residues: CASSIQGPLHF. CDR3 coding DNA: TGTGCCAGTAGTATCCAGGGACCCCTCCACTTT. Full variable domain (missing parts from reference TRBV19 and TRBJ1-6): DGGITQSPKYLFRKEGQNVTLSCEQNLNHDAMYWYRQDPGQGLRLIYYSQIVNDFQKGDIAEGYSVSREKKESFPLTVTSAQKNPTAFYLCASSIQGPLHFGNGTRLTVT.

This sequence joins TRBV4-1 and TRBJ1-6; 7 bases fit TRBD1. Per germline, CDR1 MGHRA and CDR2 YSYEKL. This CDR3 comprises 15 residues. J was trimmed by 5 bases and V by 4 bases; bases with no gene match: 5. The CDR3 nucleotides read TGCGCCAGCAGCCTCGGGACAGAGCATAATTCACCCCTCCACTTT. It encodes CASSLGTEHNSPLHF.

The rearrangement links TRBV5-1 to TRBJ2-3; tentative D call: TRBD2 (6 bases). The V end lost 2 bases, the J end lost 4 bases, and 17 bases lay between the germline ends. Germline values: CDR1 SGHRS, CDR2 YFSETQ. The CDR3 has 16 residues. The CDR3 loop reads CASSFILSGAADTQYF. The CDR3 nucleotides are TGCGCCAGCAGCTTCATTCTTAGCGGAGCCGCAGATACGCAGTATTTT.

The chain employs TRBV30 and TRBJ2-1; 14 nucleotides agree with TRBD2. The V gene's germline CDR1 is GTSNPN and CDR2 SVGIG (reference sequence). The CDR3 consists of 17 residues. With 1 base clipped from V and 4 bases from J, the junction kept 6 bases outside the gene matches. The CDR3 here is CAWSGTSGGLRYNEQFF. In DNA form, the CDR3 reads TGTGCCTGGAGTGGGACTAGCGGGGGGCTCCGATACAATGAGCAGTTCTTC.

About this clone itself: Other nucleotide sequences from this sample produce the same CDR3. The chain links TRBV30 to TRBJ1-5; 9 bases align to TRBD1. Germline assignment: CDR1 GTSNPN and CDR2 SVGIG (reference sequence). Unmatched junction bases numbered 2, after V lost 1 base and J lost 4 bases. The CDR3 is made up of 14 amino acids. The CDR3 sequence is CAWSGQGGNQPQHF. Here the CDR3 DNA reads TGTGCCTGGAGTGGACAGGGGGGTAATCAGCCCCAGCATTTT. The entire variable domain, with the rest obtained from reference TRBV30 and TRBJ1-5, is as follows: SQTIHQWPATLVQPVGSPLSLECTVEGTSNPNLYWYRQAAGRGLQLLFYSVGIGQISSEVPQNLSASRPQDRQFILSSKKLLLSDSGFYLCAWSGQGGNQPQHFGDGTRLSIL.

The table lists this clone with a count of one. The V gene is TRBV11-2, the J gene TRBJ2-5; D gene unclear. The length of the CDR3 is 15 residues. CDR1 and CDR2 from the germline V gene are SGHAT and FQNNGV. Trimming left V 3 bases short and J 0 bases short, with 11 bases between. CDR3 coding DNA: TGTGCCAGCAGCTTGGGCGGTTCCTACCAAGAGACCCAGTACTTC. It yields the protein CASSLGGSYQETQYF.

The chain recombines TRBV2 with TRBJ2-2, with TRBD2 identical over 13 bases. The CDR3 runs to 15 residues. Germline V lookup: CDR1 SNHLY, CDR2 FYNNEI. Germline trimming cut 6 bases from V and 7 bases from J; bases unmatched to any gene: 5. CDR3 bases: TGTGCCAGCAGCGGACTAGCGGGAGTGATCGGGGAGCTGTTTTTT. Residues: CASSGLAGVIGELFF.

To note about this clone: This sample includes further DNA sequences coding for the same CDR3. The rearrangement links TRBV5-1 to TRBJ2-1, with 12 bases lining up with TRBD2. V lost 3 bases to trimming and J lost 6 bases; unmatched junction nucleotides: 4. Per the germline V gene, CDR1 is SGHRS and CDR2 is YFSETQ. The CDR3 is 15 residues long. The CDR3 reads CASSSLAGGPNEQFF. The CDR3 nucleotides are TGCGCCAGCAGCTCACTAGCGGGGGGCCCCAATGAGCAGTTCTTC.

The chain carries TRBV19 and TRBJ2-2; the D is unclear. V lost 3 bases, J lost 4 bases, and 6 bases lay in between. The germline V gene encodes CDR1 LNHDA and CDR2 SQIVND (reference sequence). The CDR3 sequence is 13 residues long. CDR3 protein: CASSIILTGELFF. The CDR3 DNA is TGTGCCAGTAGTATCATTCTCACCGGGGAGCTGTTTTTT.

V and J are TRBV30 and TRBJ1-5, with D tentatively TRBD1 (5 bases). This CDR3 is built from 13 residues. V shed 4 bases and J shed 3 bases, with 10 bases lying between them. Germline assignment: CDR1 GTSNPN and CDR2 SVGIG (reference sequence). CDR3: CAWNRQSNQPQHF. For the CDR3, the DNA is TGTGCCTGGAACAGACAGTCCAATCAGCCCCAGCATTTT.

This chain connects TRBV10-3 to TRBJ2-7, with TRBD1 matching 7 bases. Trimming removed 5 bases from V and 5 bases from J; junction bases left unmatched: 21. The CDR3 runs to 18 residues. CDR1 is ENHRY and CDR2 is SYGVKD in the germline V gene. Here the CDR3 DNA reads TGTGCCATCAGTAGTGGGGACAGCCGGATCGAGCGCCCCCACGAGCAGTACTTC. It is translated as CAISSGDSRIERPHEQYF.

As concerns this clone: Other DNA sequences in this sample translate to the same CDR3. The chain uses TRBV6-1 and TRBJ1-2, with D hard to call. This CDR3 is 14 amino acids long. The V gene's germline CDR1 is MNHNS and CDR2 SASEGT. V was clipped by 1 base and J by 0 bases, with 6 bases between them. CDR3 protein: CASSEGVANYGYTF. The CDR3, as DNA: TGTGCCAGCAGTGAAGGGGTCGCTAACTATGGCTACACCTTC.

The chain links TRBV2 to TRBJ1-2; D perhaps matches TRBD1 (5 bases). This CDR3 has 15 residues. CDR1 is SNHLY, CDR2 FYNNEI, per germline. With 7 bases removed from V and 0 bases from J, the gap between germline ends came to 15 bases. The CDR3 is CASTPPPGTNYGYTF. As DNA, the CDR3 is TGTGCCAGCACCCCACCCCCAGGGACTAACTATGGCTACACCTTC. Drawing the rest from reference TRBV2 and TRBJ1-2, the complete variable domain is EPEVTQTPSHQVTQMGQEVILRCVPISNHLYFYWYRQILGQKVEFLVSFYNNEISEKSEIFDDQFSVERPDGSNFTLKIRSTKLEDSAMYFCASTPPPGTNYGYTFGSGTRLTVV.

The chain employs TRBV4-1 and TRBJ1-6; D uncertain. The germline gives CDR1 MGHRA, CDR2 YSYEKL. CDR3 size: 14 residues. V was clipped by 3 bases and J by 4 bases, with 7 bases between them. CDR3 nucleotide sequence: TGCGCCAGCAGCCAGGCAGAGTATAATTCACCCCTCCACTTT. Encoded protein: CASSQAEYNSPLHF.

This clone was picked up one time. This chain uses TRBV28 with TRBJ2-5; possibly TRBD2 for D (6 bases). The J call may not be correct, given that the DNA end is closer to TRBJ2-7. The CDR3 runs to 14 residues. Germline CDR1 and CDR2: MDHEN and SYDVKM. In DNA form, the CDR3 reads TGTGCCAGCAGTTTACGGGGGTTAACCTACGAGCAGTACTTC. Translation: CASSLRGLTYEQYF.

On this clone itself: This specimen includes other DNA sequences encoding the same CDR3. The chain couples TRBV18 to TRBJ2-3; D remains unclear. There are 12 residues in the CDR3. Trimming took 3 bases from V and 6 from J, leaving 7 bases between them. Looked up from germline, CDR1 is KGHSH and CDR2 is LQKENI. In DNA, the CDR3 is TGTGCCAGCTCACCGTTAATCGATACGCAGTATTTT. Amino acids: CASSPLIDTQYF. Drawing the rest from reference TRBV18 and TRBJ2-3, the complete variable domain is NAGVMQNPRHLVRRRGQEARLRCSPMKGHSHVYWYRQLPEEGLKFMVYLQKENIIDESGMPKERFSAEFPKEGPSILRIQQVVRGDSAAYFCASSPLIDTQYFGPGTRLTVL.

This clone has a single count. The V and J genes are TRBV2 and TRBJ1-1; maybe TRBD1 (5 bases). V lost 8 bases and J 0 bases, leaving 19 bases between the germline ends. This CDR3 contains 16 residues. Germline V gene lookup returns CDR1 SNHLY and CDR2 FYNNEI. CDR3 amino acids: CASLVMGGGVNTEAFF. CDR3 DNA: TGTGCCAGCCTAGTGATGGGGGGGGGTGTGAACACTGAAGCTTTCTTT. Looking up the rest from reference TRBV2 and TRBJ1-1 gives the full variable domain: EPEVTQTPSHQVTQMGQEVILRCVPISNHLYFYWYRQILGQKVEFLVSFYNNEISEKSEIFDDQFSVERPDGSNFTLKIRSTKLEDSAMYFCASLVMGGGVNTEAFFGQGTRLTVV.